The subject of this entry is one TCR beta chain. As processed by the authors: Amplification of reference gene primers was used by the study to estimate nucleated cell counts. Clones were sequenced by immunoSEQ multiplex PCR, and TCRdb holds only the in-frame ones, with some missing. Clone size and the V and J calls come from that table; the DNA yielded D and trimming. This table has just over 150,000 clones, approximately 92% appearing once. This entry is derived from a study of blood T cell repertoires in COVID-19. V shed 0 bases, J shed 3 bases, and the junction held 3 bases outside the gene matches. CDR3 length: 15 residues. The germline gives CDR1 SGHKS, CDR2 YYEKEE (reference sequence).

The V call is TRBV5-5, the J call TRBJ2-7, with 10 bases lining up with TRBD1. The sequence came from a man aged 30 to 45 with COVID-19, enrolled during active disease. The specimen sequenced was peripheral blood. CDR3 nucleotide sequence: TGTGCCAGCAGCTTGGAGACAGGGGGCAACTACGAGCAGTACTTC. Protein sequence: CASSLETGGNYEQYF.